The clone carrying this TCR beta chain was seen more than once but under ten times. Antigen: not known. This table comes from immunoSEQ multiplex PCR, and its TCRdb copy is limited to in-frame clones, with some not included. Counted here are about 98,000 clones, about 95% occurring once; the ten biggest clones make up 0.89%. This record belongs to a study of cytomegalovirus exposure and HLA in healthy donors. The CDR3 has 13 amino acids. Germline assignment: CDR1 SGHVS and CDR2 FQNEAQ. With 5 bases removed from V and 8 bases from J, the gap between germline ends came to 13 bases. Whole-study findings and limits: Cytomegalovirus association was assigned to more than 150 TCR beta chains.

The chain couples TRBV7-8 to TRBJ2-1; perhaps TRBD1 as D (5 bases). Sequencing input: PBMCs. The source is a young woman in good health and CMV-seronegative. The chain's CDR3 is CASSHSTVDEQFF. The CDR3 DNA sequence: TGTGCCAGCAGCCACTCGACAGTAGATGAGCAGTTCTTC.